This T cell receptor beta chain was sequenced in a study of T cell repertoires in cytomegalovirus infection. Study-wide context: It can be stated that public TCR beta signatures indicated CMV infection as well as a matching HLA type.

CDR3 length equals 16 residues. Per the germline V gene, CDR1 is SEHNR and CDR2 is FQNEAQ (reference sequence). With regard to this clonotype: Its antigen is as yet unknown. Sequence at one end of the junction differs from germline and may be a read error.

Findings and caveats of the study: People with CMV and the relevant HLA were identified by cumulative public TCR beta family frequency. Ex vivo, HLA-C-restricted CMV-specific TCR beta clonotypes prevailed over the rest of the response.

MiXCR, run by TCRdb on the reads, gives a single entry per CDR3 protein. The repertoire holds about 740,000 distinct CDR3 sequences, with about a third as singletons. This chain joins TRBV7-9 and TRBJ2-1; 15 bases fit TRBD2. This clonotype was obtained from a human donor in good health (CMV status not recorded). Some clones in this sample may be carry-over from other donors' samples. Sequencing input: PBMCs. CDR3 nucleotides: TGTGCCAGCAGCCCGGACCCTGGGACTAGCGGGAGGTTCTCGGGCTTC. Its translation is CASSPDPGTSGRFSGF.